The present T cell receptor (beta chain) was sequenced within a study of shared clonotypes between healthy human individuals. The method was immunoSEQ multiplex PCR; TCRdb's version includes in-frame clones alone and lacks a portion of them. The profile covers under 850,000 clones, with approximately 77% appearing a single time and roughly 1.8% taken by the ten largest. With 4 bases removed from V and 3 bases from J, the gap between germline ends came to 9 bases. Germline values: CDR1 SQVTM, CDR2 ANQGSEA. The CDR3 has 12 residues. At least ten counts were recorded for this clone. Other DNA sequences within the sample encode an identical CDR3.

This chain joins TRBV29-1 and TRBJ1-2; D is undetermined. Sequences were obtained from memory CD4+ T cells sorted from blood. Subset meaning: CD45RA-negative fraction. This sequence was found in a woman between 25 and 40 years old in good health. This CDR3 is CSVAAQHYGYTF. The CDR3 DNA reads as TGCAGCGTTGCCGCGCAACACTATGGCTACACCTTC.